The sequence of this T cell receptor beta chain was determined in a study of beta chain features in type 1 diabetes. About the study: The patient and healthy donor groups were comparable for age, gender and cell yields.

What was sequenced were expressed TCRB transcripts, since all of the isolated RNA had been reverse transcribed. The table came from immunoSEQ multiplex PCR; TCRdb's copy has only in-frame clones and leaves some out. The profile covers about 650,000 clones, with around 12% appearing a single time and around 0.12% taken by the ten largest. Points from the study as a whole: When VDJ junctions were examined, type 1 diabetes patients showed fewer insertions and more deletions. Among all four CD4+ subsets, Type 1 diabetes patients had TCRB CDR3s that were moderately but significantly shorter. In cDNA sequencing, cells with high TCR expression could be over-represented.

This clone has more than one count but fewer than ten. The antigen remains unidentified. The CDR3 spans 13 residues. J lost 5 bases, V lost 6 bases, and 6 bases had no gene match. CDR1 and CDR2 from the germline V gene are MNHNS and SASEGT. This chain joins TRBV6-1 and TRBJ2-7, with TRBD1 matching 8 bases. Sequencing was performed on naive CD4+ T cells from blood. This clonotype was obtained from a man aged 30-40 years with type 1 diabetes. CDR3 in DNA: TGTGCCAGCAGAGTGGACAGGGTCCACGAGCAGTACTTC. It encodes CASRVDRVHEQYF.